A selection of T cell receptor beta chains follows, all from one sample in a study of T cell responses to AZD1222 COVID-19 vaccine. Here immunoSEQ multiplex PCR was the method, and the copy in TCRdb shows in-frame clones only, minus some. The sample has 95,000 to 100,000 clones; roughly nine tenths are singletons. Sample: peripheral blood, taken on day 0 of AZD1222 vaccination. The receptors derive from an adult in good health. The CDR3 runs from the conserved cysteine through the conserved F or W. D genes are given only for firm matches. Rows give clone size only sometimes, using once, few, many, or a class for an expanded clone.

clone size	V gene	D gene	J gene	CDR3 protein	CDR3 DNA
.	TRBV10-3	TRBD1	TRBJ2-2	CAISLDRVGVKAGELFF	TGTGCCATCAGCCTAGACAGGGTAGGAGTGAAGGCCGGGGAGCTGTTTTTT
.	TRBV24-1	TRBD1	TRBJ2-2	CATSATGVFAGELFF	TGTGCCACCAGTGCGACAGGGGTTTTCGCCGGGGAGCTGTTTTTT
.	TRBV9	.	TRBJ1-6	CASSVVESGNSPLHF	TGTGCCAGCAGCGTAGTGGAGTCAGGCAATTCACCCCTCCACTTT
once	TRBV28	.	TRBJ2-7	CASSFDGTNYEQYF	TGTGCCAGCAGTTTTGACGGGACCAACTACGAGCAGTACTTC
.	TRBV6-5	.	TRBJ1-4	CASSFGEYEKLFF	TGTGCCAGCAGTTTCGGAGAATATGAAAAACTGTTTTTT
.	TRBV30	TRBD2	TRBJ2-7	CAWSHLRTSGILYEQYF	TGTGCCTGGAGTCATCTACGGACTAGCGGGATTCTCTACGAGCAGTACTTC
.	TRBV12-3/TRBV12-4	.	TRBJ2-5	CASSLGETQYF	TGTGCCAGCAGTTTAGGAGAGACCCAGTACTTC
.	TRBV10-3	.	TRBJ2-4	CAISEHGQKNIQYF	TGTGCCATCAGTGAACATGGGCAGAAAAACATTCAGTACTTC
.	TRBV20-1	.	TRBJ1-6	CSVPFQRQAYF	TGCAGTGTCCCTTTTCAGAGACAGGCCTACTTT
.	TRBV28	.	TRBJ1-6	CASSGQGFSPLHF	TGTGCCAGCAGTGGTCAGGGGTTCTCACCCCTCCACTTT
.	TRBV27	.	TRBJ2-3	CASSLGRSQGTQYF	TGTGCCAGCAGTTTGGGGAGGTCCCAGGGTACGCAGTATTTT
.	TRBV25-1	TRBD2	TRBJ2-3	CASSAGTSGKGTDTQYF	TGTGCCAGCAGTGCCGGGACTAGCGGGAAAGGCACAGATACGCAGTATTTT
once	TRBV18	.	TRBJ2-1	CASSPPDYHEQFF	TGTGCCAGCTCACCACCGGACTATCATGAGCAGTTCTTC
few	TRBV5-1	.	TRBJ2-1	CASSFLGDEQFF	TGCGCCAGCAGCTTTCTCGGAGATGAGCAGTTCTTC
.	TRBV4-1	.	TRBJ1-1	CASSQGTLQRRLNTEAFF	TGCGCCAGCAGCCAAGGGACTCTCCAACGTCGACTGAACACTGAAGCTTTCTTT
.	TRBV19	.	TRBJ2-7	CASSRGTPAYEQYF	TGTGCCAGTAGTAGAGGGACACCGGCCTACGAGCAGTACTTC
.	TRBV6-2/TRBV6-3	TRBD1	TRBJ1-6	CASSLGQGARSPLHF	TGTGCCAGCAGTTTGGGACAGGGGGCCCGTTCACCCCTCCACTTT
.	TRBV19	TRBD2	TRBJ2-2	CASTGGGRNGELFF	TGTGCCAGTACGGGGGGAGGGCGAAACGGGGAGCTGTTTTTT
.	TRBV2	.	TRBJ2-1	CASSGDRKIDNEQFF	TGTGCCAGCAGTGGGGACCGCAAGATTGACAATGAGCAGTTCTTC
.	TRBV19	.	TRBJ1-2	CASGSPGLNYGYTF	TGTGCCAGTGGCTCTCCGGGTTTAAACTATGGCTACACCTTC
.	TRBV6-1	TRBD1	TRBJ1-3	CASSGSARGGSSGNTIYF	TGTGCCAGCAGTGGAAGCGCACGAGGGGGCAGTTCTGGAAACACCATATATTTT
.	TRBV10-3	.	TRBJ1-1	CAISDPPNTEAFF	TGTGCCATCAGTGACCCCCCGAACACTGAAGCTTTCTTT
.	TRBV3-1/TRBV3-2	TRBD1	TRBJ1-6	CASSLGTGGSWNSPLHF	TGTGCCAGCAGCCTCGGGACAGGGGGATCTTGGAATTCACCCCTCCACTTT
.	TRBV5-4	TRBD1	TRBJ1-5	CASSPDRNQPQHF	TGTGCCAGCAGCCCGGACAGGAATCAGCCCCAGCATTTT
.	TRBV15	.	TRBJ1-4	CATSRDGRANEKLFF	TGTGCCACCAGCAGAGATGGGAGGGCTAATGAAAAACTGTTTTTT
.	TRBV11-2	.	TRBJ1-1	CASRRPGRGALNTEAFF	TGTGCCAGCAGGCGCCCGGGCCGGGGAGCCCTGAACACTGAAGCTTTCTTT
once	TRBV27	.	TRBJ2-7	CASSEGTEQYF	TGTGCCAGCAGTGAGGGGACCGAGCAGTACTTC
.	TRBV5-1	TRBD1	TRBJ2-7	CASSLGQGAKEQYF	TGCGCCAGCAGCTTGGGACAGGGGGCGAAGGAGCAGTACTTC
once	TRBV19	TRBD1	TRBJ1-1	CASSISRQGNTEAFF	TGTGCCAGTAGTATCTCGCGACAGGGGAACACTGAAGCTTTCTTT
.	TRBV7-2	.	TRBJ2-6	CASSLAGRTYSGANVLTF	TGTGCCAGCAGCTTGGCGGGACGGACATACTCTGGGGCCAACGTCCTGACTTTC
.	TRBV3-1/TRBV3-2	.	TRBJ1-2	CASSQLQGSYGYTF	TGTGCCAGCAGCCAATTGCAGGGGAGCTATGGCTACACCTTC
.	TRBV5-6	TRBD1	TRBJ2-2	CASSGTGRGELFF	TGTGCCAGCAGCGGGACAGGTCGCGGGGAGCTGTTTTTT
few	TRBV4-3	TRBD1	TRBJ2-7	CASSRSDRGSYEQYF	TGCGCCAGCAGCCGTTCGGACAGGGGCTCCTACGAGCAGTACTTC
.	TRBV5-1	TRBD1	TRBJ1-4	CASSLGQGILEKLFF	TGCGCCAGCAGCTTAGGACAGGGTATCCTCGAAAAACTGTTTTTT
.	TRBV12-3/TRBV12-4	TRBD1	TRBJ1-1	CASSLRDRTEAFF	TGTGCCAGCAGCCTCCGGGACAGAACTGAAGCTTTCTTT
.	TRBV19	.	TRBJ1-1	CASSPAQGTNTEAFF	TGTGCCAGTAGTCCCGCACAGGGTACGAACACTGAAGCTTTCTTT
.	TRBV19	TRBD1	TRBJ1-6	CASRPRTGLLAGYDSPLHF	TGTGCCAGTAGGCCGCGGACAGGCCTTCTCGCTGGTTATGATTCACCCCTCCACTTT
.	TRBV10-3	.	TRBJ1-4	CAISEGDTRDEKLFF	TGTGCCATCAGTGAGGGGGACACCCGCGATGAAAAACTGTTTTTT
.	TRBV2	TRBD1	TRBJ2-3	CASSRTGASTDTQYF	TGTGCCAGCAGTAGGACAGGGGCAAGCACAGATACGCAGTATTTT
.	TRBV10-3	.	TRBJ2-3	CAISASGVTDTQYF	TGTGCCATCAGTGCCTCGGGGGTCACAGATACGCAGTATTTT
.	TRBV5-4	.	TRBJ1-2	CASSLDGSYGYTF	TGTGCCAGCAGCTTGGACGGGAGCTATGGCTACACCTTC
.	TRBV24-1	.	TRBJ2-1	CATSDRVYNEQFF	TGTGCCACCAGTGACAGGGTCTACAATGAGCAGTTCTTC
.	TRBV19	.	TRBJ1-2	CASSMVRVHGYTF	TGTGCCAGTAGTATGGTGAGGGTACACGGCTACACCTTC
.	TRBV7-9	TRBD1	TRBJ1-5	CASSWRTGKQNQPQHF	TGTGCCAGCAGCTGGAGGACAGGGAAGCAGAATCAGCCCCAGCATTTT